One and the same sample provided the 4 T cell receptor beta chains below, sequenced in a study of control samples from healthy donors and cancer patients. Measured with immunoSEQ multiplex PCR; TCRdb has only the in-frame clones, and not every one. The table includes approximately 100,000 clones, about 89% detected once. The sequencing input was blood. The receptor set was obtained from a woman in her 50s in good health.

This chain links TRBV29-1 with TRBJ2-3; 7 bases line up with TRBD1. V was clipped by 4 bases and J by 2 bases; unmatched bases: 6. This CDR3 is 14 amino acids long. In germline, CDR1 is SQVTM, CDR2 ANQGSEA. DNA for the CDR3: TGCAGCGTTGCTACAGGGGCCTCCACAGATACGCAGTATTTT. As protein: CSVATGASTDTQYF.

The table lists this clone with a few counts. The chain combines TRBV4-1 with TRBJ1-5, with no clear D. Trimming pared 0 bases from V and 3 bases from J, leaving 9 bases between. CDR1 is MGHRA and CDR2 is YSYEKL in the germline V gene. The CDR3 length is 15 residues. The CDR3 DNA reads TGCGCCAGCAGCCAAGAACAGTTAGCCAATCAGCCCCAGCATTTT. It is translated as CASSQEQLANQPQHF.

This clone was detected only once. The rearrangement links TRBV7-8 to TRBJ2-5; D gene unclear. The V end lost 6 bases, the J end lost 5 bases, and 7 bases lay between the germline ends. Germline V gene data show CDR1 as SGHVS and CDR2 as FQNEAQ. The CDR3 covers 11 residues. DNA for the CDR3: TGTGCCAGCAGATCCGTTGAGACCCAGTACTTC. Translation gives CASRSVETQYF. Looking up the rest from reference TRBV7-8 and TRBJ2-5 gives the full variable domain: GAGVSQSPRYKVAKRGQDVALRCDPISGHVSLFWYQQALGQGPEFLTYFQNEAQLDKSGLPSDRFFAERPEGSVSTLKIQRTQQEDSAVYLCASRSVETQYFGPGTRLLVL.

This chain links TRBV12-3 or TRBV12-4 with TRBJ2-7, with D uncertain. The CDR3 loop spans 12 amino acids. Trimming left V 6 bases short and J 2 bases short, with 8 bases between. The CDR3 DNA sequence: TGTGCCAGCAGCCGCCCCCCCTACGAGCAGTACTTC. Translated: CASSRPPYEQYF.